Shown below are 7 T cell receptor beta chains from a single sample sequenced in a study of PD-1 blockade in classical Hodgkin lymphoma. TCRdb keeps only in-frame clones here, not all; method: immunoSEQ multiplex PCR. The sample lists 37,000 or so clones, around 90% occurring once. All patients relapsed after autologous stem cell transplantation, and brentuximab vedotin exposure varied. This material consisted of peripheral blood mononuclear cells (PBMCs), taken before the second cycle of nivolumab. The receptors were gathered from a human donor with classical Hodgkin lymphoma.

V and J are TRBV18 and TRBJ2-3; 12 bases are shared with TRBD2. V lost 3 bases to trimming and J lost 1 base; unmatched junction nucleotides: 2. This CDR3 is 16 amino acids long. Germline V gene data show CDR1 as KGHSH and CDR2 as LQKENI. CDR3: CASSPTSGRGTDTQYF. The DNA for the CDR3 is TGTGCCAGCTCACCGACTAGCGGGAGAGGCACAGATACGCAGTATTTT.

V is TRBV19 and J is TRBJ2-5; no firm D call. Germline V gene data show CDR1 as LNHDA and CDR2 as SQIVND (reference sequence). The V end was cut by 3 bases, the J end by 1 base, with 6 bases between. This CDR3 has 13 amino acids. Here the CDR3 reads CASSIYLQETQYF. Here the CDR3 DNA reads TGTGCCAGTAGTATCTACCTCCAAGAGACCCAGTACTTC. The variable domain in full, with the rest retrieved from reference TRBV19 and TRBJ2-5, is DGGITQSPKYLFRKEGQNVTLSCEQNLNHDAMYWYRQDPGQGLRLIYYSQIVNDFQKGDIAEGYSVSREKKESFPLTVTSAQKNPTAFYLCASSIYLQETQYFGPGTRLLVL.

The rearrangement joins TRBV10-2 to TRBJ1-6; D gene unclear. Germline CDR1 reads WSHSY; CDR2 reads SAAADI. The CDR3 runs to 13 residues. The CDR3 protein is CAMGKDGDSPLHF. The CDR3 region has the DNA TGCGCAATGGGAAAGGACGGAGATTCACCCCTCCACTTT.

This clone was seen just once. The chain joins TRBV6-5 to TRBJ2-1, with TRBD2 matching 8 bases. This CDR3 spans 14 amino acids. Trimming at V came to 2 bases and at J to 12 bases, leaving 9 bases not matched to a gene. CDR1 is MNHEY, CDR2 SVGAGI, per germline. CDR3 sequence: CASSYPGLAGVQFF. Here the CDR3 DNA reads TGTGCCAGCAGTTACCCCGGACTAGCAGGGGTGCAGTTCTTC.

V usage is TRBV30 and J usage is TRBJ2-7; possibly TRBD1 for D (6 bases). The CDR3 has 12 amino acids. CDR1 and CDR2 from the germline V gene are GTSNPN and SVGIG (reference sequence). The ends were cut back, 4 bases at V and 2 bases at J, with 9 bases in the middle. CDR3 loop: CAWMGATYEQYF. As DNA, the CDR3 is TGTGCCTGGATGGGGGCTACCTACGAGCAGTACTTC.

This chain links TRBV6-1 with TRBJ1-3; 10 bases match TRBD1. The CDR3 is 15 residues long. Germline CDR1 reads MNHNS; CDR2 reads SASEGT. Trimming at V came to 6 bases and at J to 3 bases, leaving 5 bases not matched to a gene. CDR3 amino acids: CASRTGGADGNTIYF. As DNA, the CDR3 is TGTGCCAGCAGGACAGGGGGCGCGGATGGAAACACCATATATTTT.

CDR3 protein: CASSYGPSYEQYF. The CDR3 DNA sequence: TGTGCCAGCAGTTACGGACCGTCCTACGAGCAGTACTTC. V gene TRBV6-5 combines with J gene TRBJ2-7; D remains ambiguous. The CDR3 extends over 13 amino acids. Trimming shortened V by 2 bases and J by 1 base, and 6 bases separated the two germline ends. Germline-derived CDR1 and CDR2 are MNHEY and SVGAGI.